This T cell receptor beta chain was captured in a study of OX40 agonist ivuxolimab in advanced cancers. Study context: Anti-PD-1, anti-PD-L1 or anti-CTLA-4 therapy given earlier was allowed, and around 40% had some. Three patients, one with hepatocellular carcinoma and two with cutaneous melanoma, achieved partial responses.

Germline CDR1 SSHAT, CDR2 FNYEAQ (reference sequence). The CDR3 spans 14 residues. The method was immunoSEQ multiplex PCR; TCRdb's version includes in-frame clones alone and lacks a portion of them. The sample lists about 61,000 clones; around 92% were seen once. Study-level points and caveats: Expanded clones belonging to CD8+ T cells outnumbered, on average, those of CD4+. Blood T cells, both CD4+ and CD8+, expanded clonally by week 6 at 0.1 to 3.0 mg/kg.

In regard to this clone: Its antigen is unknown. The junction and the germline gene differ at one end; a read error may be behind it.

The input for sequencing was CD4+ or CD8+ T cells sorted from blood, taken in a trial of the OX40 agonist ivuxolimab. The genes are TRBV7-7 and TRBJ2-2; tentatively, D is TRBD2 (5 bases). This sequence originates from an adult with an advanced solid tumor such as melanoma, head and neck, liver or kidney cancer. This CDR3 is CASSPSLRDGELFF. The DNA for the CDR3 is TGTGCTAGCAGCCCCTCCCTTCGGGACGGGGAGCTGTTTTTT.